The text below deals with one T cell receptor beta chain. Its antigen remains undetermined. No qualities accompany the bases; no much larger clone lies one base away. The sample is drawn from a study of blood T cell repertoires in COVID-19 (dated by TCRdb to 2018 to 2021). Background for the entire study: Samples from collaborators originated in the United States, Italy and Spain and spanned both the acute and convalescent phases of COVID-19. Samples were obtained from the ongoing ImmuneRACE study (first 160 participants) and from 1,254 subjects provided by 6 global collaborators. A freely available public database, intended as a resource for researchers studying the immune response to SARS-CoV-2, is where the repertoires were released. The dataset comprised deeply sampled blood TCRbeta repertoires from subjects exposed to, actively infected with, or recovered from COVID-19. The prospective study material was composed of cDNA or gDNA derived from T cells, B-cell-depleted T cells, or PBMCs. HLA class I and class II types, where available, came from metadata supplied by the sample provider rather than from assay-based typing. A de-identified subject ID, COVID-19 status, age in years and sex were almost always included in the sample metadata. The paper as a whole reports these results and caveats: How much clinical and demographic metadata was included differed by source and by participant, and the metadata was provided uncurated.

TCRbeta CDR3 regions were amplified from genomic DNA by means of the immunoSEQ Assay, a bias-controlled multiplex PCR. The paper's data handling went like this. Within the assay, amplification of reference gene primers was used to estimate how many nucleated cells each sample contained. To quantify the absolute abundance of each unique TCRbeta CDR3 rearrangement, sequence reads were collapsed and filtered. For each sample, productive Simpson clonality was calculated by taking the square root of Simpson's diversity index across productive rearrangements. TCRdb holds this immuneACCESS table with in-frame rearrangements only. Some clones are missing; in checked studies, unresolved V genes explain under half, and the rest has no known cause. From that table come the V and J calls and clone size; the DNA was used to work out D and trimming. The sample table holds about 440,000 clones, of which around 89% were seen once. The ten largest account for approximately 4.5% of the sample.

The collaborating institutions used their own protocols to collect whole blood in K2EDTA tubes. For TCRbeta analysis, collaborators shipped samples in one of three forms: frozen whole blood, isolated PBMCs, or DNA extracted from either of those sample types. V loses 2 bases at its end and J loses 5 bases; junction bases beyond the gene matches: 6. Per the germline V gene (reference sequence), SEHNR is the CDR1 and FQNEAQ is the CDR2. Spanning cysteine to phenylalanine, the CDR3 consists of 15 amino acids. Just the 45-base CDR3 DNA is kept, in frame starting at base 1. This TCR was recovered from a woman in her thirties with acute or convalescent COVID-19. Material: peripheral blood. The chain joins TRBV7-9 to TRBJ2-1; TRBD2 agrees with 7 junctional bases. The sequence in DNA is TGTGCCAGCAGCTTAATGGGGGGGAGCCACAATGAGCAGTTCTTC. Its product reads: CASSLMGGSHNEQFF.